The 18 T cell receptor beta chains in this list originate from one sample, sequenced in a study of cytomegalovirus exposure and HLA in healthy donors. The PCR used 60 Vbeta and 13 Jbeta primers. Using immunoSEQ multiplex PCR, the repertoire was profiled, and TCRdb retains in-frame clones only, with some absent. This table has 100,000 to 120,000 clones, more than 75% appearing once. What was sequenced was PBMCs. Receptors originate from a man in his forties in good health and CMV-seronegative.

The rearrangement links TRBV6-5 to TRBJ1-4, with D possibly being TRBD1 (6 bases). Germline lookup yields CDR1 MNHEY and CDR2 SVGAGI. The V and J ends lost 0 bases and 6 bases respectively, with 8 bases between them. The CDR3 is 14 amino acids. The CDR3, as DNA: TGTGCCAGCAGTTACTCTGGGGGCGATGAAAAACTGTTTTTT. The encoded protein is CASSYSGGDEKLFF.

The chain couples TRBV27 to TRBJ1-2, with 10 bases fitting TRBD1. CDR1 and CDR2 (germline): MNHEY, SMNVEV (reference sequence). V shed 6 bases and J 6 bases; nucleotides not matched to a gene: 10. The CDR3 contains 15 residues. CDR3 loop: CASRIPGTGVDGYTF. The CDR3 DNA reads TGTGCCAGCAGAATCCCCGGGACAGGGGTCGATGGCTACACCTTC.

V is TRBV2 and J is TRBJ1-4; D is undetermined. CDR1 and CDR2 from the germline V gene are SNHLY and FYNNEI. V lost 8 bases and J lost 4, with 5 bases in between. There are 11 residues in the CDR3. The chain's CDR3 is CASFFNEKLFF. CDR3 DNA: TGTGCCAGCTTCTTTAATGAAAAACTGTTTTTT.

Here the CDR3 reads CASSFRQRGNTDTQYF. The CDR3 DNA follows: TGTGCCAGCAGCTTCCGGCAGCGGGGGAACACAGATACGCAGTATTTT. This rearrangement joins TRBV7-9 to TRBJ2-3, with TRBD2 matching 8 bases. Germline V gene lookup returns CDR1 SEHNR and CDR2 FQNEAQ (reference sequence). The CDR3 consists of 16 residues. The junction had 7 bases not matched to a gene; V was cut back by 3 bases and J by 2 bases.

This chain uses TRBV27 with TRBJ1-1, with D uncertain. V was shortened by 3 bases and J by 4 bases, with 12 bases between the two germline ends. Germline CDR1 is MNHEY and CDR2 is SMNVEV (reference sequence). There are 14 residues in the CDR3. CDR3 amino acids: CASSFEGSGTEAFF. The CDR3 DNA sequence: TGTGCCAGCAGTTTTGAGGGATCTGGCACTGAAGCTTTCTTT.

This clone was found a few times. V gene TRBV7-9 combines with J gene TRBJ1-2; D is unresolved. V lost 3 bases and J lost 5, with 13 bases in between. Germline V gives CDR1 SEHNR, CDR2 FQNEAQ (reference sequence). This CDR3 is 14 amino acids long. In nucleotides, the CDR3 is TGTGCCAGCAGCTTCCAGGTGCTGAAGTATGGCTACACCTTC. This translates into CASSFQVLKYGYTF.

This clone showed up just once. This chain uses TRBV28 with TRBJ2-2, with 7 bases lining up with TRBD1. Trimming at V came to 7 bases and at J to 2 bases, leaving 7 bases not matched to a gene. The CDR3 totals 15 residues. Germline V CDR1 and CDR2: MDHEN, SYDVKM. The CDR3 sequence: CASTPGTVNTGELFF. The CDR3 nucleotides read TGTGCCAGCACCCCCGGGACAGTTAACACCGGGGAGCTGTTTTTT.

The chain uses TRBV5-6 and TRBJ1-6; D possibly corresponds to TRBD1 (5 bases). CDR1 and CDR2 (germline): SGHDT, YYEEEE. V was trimmed by 3 bases and J by 0 bases, leaving 16 bases between them. CDR3 length: 18 residues. CDR3 bases: TGTGCCAGCAGCTCCTTAGGGGTCGGAAGCTCCTATAATTCACCCCTCCACTTT. Protein sequence: CASSSLGVGSSYNSPLHF.

The gene calls are TRBV27 and TRBJ1-6; a possible D gene is TRBD1 (6 bases). Per the germline V gene, CDR1 is MNHEY and CDR2 is SMNVEV (reference sequence). The CDR3 runs 15 residues. V was pared by 4 bases and J by 7 bases, with 14 bases between. CDR3 sequence reads: CASSSWTVRNSPLHF. The CDR3 DNA reads as TGTGCCAGCAGTTCATGGACAGTCCGGAATTCACCCCTCCACTTT.

CDR3 nucleotide sequence: TGTGCCAGCAGCCCACGAGCCGTGAACACTGAAGCTTTCTTT. Translating it yields CASSPRAVNTEAFF. The rearrangement joins TRBV7-2 to TRBJ1-1; D is ambiguous. In germline, CDR1 is SGHTA, CDR2 FQGNSA. The CDR3 has 14 amino acids. The V gene lost 5 bases and the J gene lost 0 bases, with 10 bases spanning the gap.

The chain joins TRBV29-1 to TRBJ2-7; TRBD1 might be the D (5 bases). V lost 4 bases and J lost 2, with 9 bases in between. CDR1 is SQVTM, CDR2 ANQGSEA, per germline. The CDR3 is 12 residues long. CDR3 bases: TGCAGCGTTGCTGAGACAGCCTACGAGCAGTACTTC. It codes for CSVAETAYEQYF.

This clone was observed a single time. The rearrangement links TRBV7-2 to TRBJ1-2, with D maybe TRBD1 (6 bases). This CDR3 contains 13 residues. Germline-derived CDR1 and CDR2 are SGHTA and FQGNSA. The V gene lost 6 bases and the J gene lost 8 bases, with 16 bases spanning the gap. This chain's CDR3 is CASSVIQGWGYTF. DNA for the CDR3: TGTGCCAGCAGTGTGATACAGGGCTGGGGCTACACCTTC. The whole variable domain, filled in from reference TRBV7-2 and TRBJ1-2, reads GAGVSQSPSNKVTEKGKDVELRCDPISGHTALYWYRQSLGQGLEFLIYFQGNSAPDKSGLPSDRFSAERTGGSVSTLTIQRTQQEDSAVYLCASSVIQGWGYTFGSGTRLTVV.

The V and J genes are TRBV10-3 and TRBJ2-7; tentative D call: TRBD1 (5 bases). The CDR3 runs to 14 residues. Trimming cost V 5 bases and J 3 bases, with 14 bases left between them. Germline CDR1 reads ENHRY; CDR2 reads SYGVKD. The CDR3 spells CAISRQSPNYEQYF. In nucleotides, the CDR3 is TGTGCCATCAGTCGACAGTCTCCCAACTACGAGCAGTACTTC.

The chain joins TRBV28 to TRBJ2-3; no firm D call. The V gene lost 3 bases and the J gene lost 0 bases, with 7 bases spanning the gap. Germline CDR1 reads MDHEN; CDR2 reads SYDVKM. The CDR3 has 14 residues. As DNA, the CDR3 is TGTGCCAGCAGTTTTGGCAGTAGCACAGATACGCAGTATTTT. It specifies CASSFGSSTDTQYF.

This chain joins TRBV18 and TRBJ2-1, with 11 bases matching TRBD2. This CDR3 comprises 16 residues. Losses at the gene ends were 0 bases for V and 8 bases for J; bases not matched to a gene: 6. CDR1 is KGHSH, CDR2 LQKENI, per germline. The CDR3: CASSPPTSGVVDEQFF. For the CDR3, the DNA is TGTGCCAGCTCACCACCGACTAGCGGGGTCGTCGATGAGCAGTTCTTC.

V usage is TRBV7-9 and J usage is TRBJ2-1, with TRBD2 matching 11 bases. Trimming took 5 bases from V and 0 from J; bases not matched to a gene: 9. Germline V gene lookup returns CDR1 SEHNR and CDR2 FQNEAQ (reference sequence). This CDR3 comprises 18 residues. The CDR3 bases are TGTGCCAGCAGCACAACTAGCGGGGGCCTTTACTCCTACAATGAGCAGTTCTTC. Encoded protein: CASSTTSGGLYSYNEQFF.

The V and J genes are TRBV7-6 and TRBJ2-5; 7 nucleotides line up with TRBD1. The CDR3 contains 14 residues. Germline V gene sequence: CDR1 SGHVS, CDR2 FNYEAQ. J was trimmed by 2 bases and V by 5 bases; bases with no gene match: 5. The CDR3 is CASSQRQGQETQYF. The CDR3 DNA reads TGTGCCAGCAGCCAAAGACAGGGACAAGAGACCCAGTACTTC.

This rearrangement joins TRBV7-9 to TRBJ1-1; a weak D match, TRBD1 (5 bases). The CDR3 length is 13 residues. CDR1 is SEHNR, CDR2 FQNEAQ, per germline (reference sequence). With 2 bases removed from V and 10 bases from J, the gap between germline ends came to 14 bases. The CDR3 region has the DNA TGTGCCAGCAGCTTAAGGGAGGGGCGAGGAGCTTTCTTT. This encodes CASSLREGRGAFF. Variable domain in full (rest from reference TRBV7-9 and TRBJ1-1): DTGVSQNPRHKITKRGQNVTFRCDPISEHNRLYWYRQTLGQGPEFLTYFQNEAQLEKSRLLSDRFSAERPKGSFSTLEIQRTEQGDSAMYLCASSLREGRGAFFGQGTRLTVV.